This TCR beta chain came from a study of blood T cell repertoires in COVID-19. Overall study context: Samples taken during acute and convalescent COVID-19 were collected in the United States, Italy and Spain. In each case, the material was cDNA or gDNA derived from T cells, B-cell-depleted T cells, or PBMCs.

This CDR3 has 11 amino acids. Trimming took off 5 bases at V and 14 bases at J, with 13 bases between the two ends. As processed by the authors: Amplified reference gene primers provided the basis for estimating nucleated cell counts. Libraries were prepared by immunoSEQ multiplex PCR; TCRdb keeps only in-frame clonotypes and omits some of them. V, J and clone size reflect that table, while D and trimming were determined from the DNA. Of 110,000 or so clones listed, approximately 71% are singletons. Sequences were obtained from peripheral blood. The chain recombines TRBV12-3 or TRBV12-4 with TRBJ1-5; D is unclear. This TCR was sampled from a human donor in a cohort sampled during active COVID-19. The CDR3 DNA sequence: TGTGCCAGCAGTATCACTGGTTTTAAGCATTTT. This encodes CASSITGFKHF.